The entry that follows covers one T cell receptor (beta chain) sequence. Those enrolled in Seattle joined during active infection and were followed longitudinally afterward. The data originate from a study of blood T cell repertoires in COVID-19. Overall study: Acute and convalescent COVID-19 specimens originated in the United States, Italy and Spain. Sources were T cells, B-cell-depleted T cells, or PBMCs; the material itself was cDNA or gDNA.

In the original workflow: Amplification of reference gene primers provided the estimated nucleated cell counts. Here immunoSEQ multiplex PCR was the method, and the copy in TCRdb shows in-frame clones only, minus some. V, J and clone size were drawn from that table, and D and trimming were deduced from the DNA. The sample records roughly 60,000 clones, 75% to 85% being singletons. Germline values: CDR1 KGHSH, CDR2 LQKENI. V was clipped by 2 bases and J by 1 base; unmatched bases: 4. This CDR3 spans 18 amino acids. The sample consisted of peripheral blood. The TCR was taken from a man aged 45 to 65 with COVID-19, enrolled during active disease. The chain uses TRBV18 and TRBJ2-1; 14 bases fit TRBD2. CDR3 coding DNA: TGTGCCAGCTCACCATTGGGGACTAGCGGGAGTTCCTACAATGAGCAGTTCTTC. It is translated as CASSPLGTSGSSYNEQFF.